This T cell receptor (beta chain) was captured in a study of cytomegalovirus exposure and HLA in healthy donors. PCR employed 60 Vbeta and 13 Jbeta primers. Under the authors' procedure: Later analysis identified around 85 million unique TCR beta chains, 8.5 million to 13 million shared. Here immunoSEQ multiplex PCR was the method, and the copy in TCRdb shows in-frame clones only, minus some. V and J calls and clone size follow that table, whereas D and trimming were derived from the DNA. The sample has more than 95,000 clones, around 73% seen once; the top ten hold roughly 10%. The CDR3 loop spans 18 amino acids. Germline assignment: CDR1 LNHDA and CDR2 SQIVND (reference sequence). The V gene end was trimmed by 9 bases and the J gene end by 7 bases; junction bases not matched to a gene: 23. Donors in the study were healthy people who gave bone marrow.

This sequence originates from a young man in good health and CMV-seropositive. Sequenced sample: PBMCs. The chain carries TRBV19 and TRBJ2-3, with TRBD1 identical over 9 bases. CDR3 region: CASKNRRTGTGPWNTQYF. The CDR3 nucleotides are TGTGCCAGCAAGAACCGGAGAACCGGGACAGGGCCGTGGAATACGCAGTATTTT.